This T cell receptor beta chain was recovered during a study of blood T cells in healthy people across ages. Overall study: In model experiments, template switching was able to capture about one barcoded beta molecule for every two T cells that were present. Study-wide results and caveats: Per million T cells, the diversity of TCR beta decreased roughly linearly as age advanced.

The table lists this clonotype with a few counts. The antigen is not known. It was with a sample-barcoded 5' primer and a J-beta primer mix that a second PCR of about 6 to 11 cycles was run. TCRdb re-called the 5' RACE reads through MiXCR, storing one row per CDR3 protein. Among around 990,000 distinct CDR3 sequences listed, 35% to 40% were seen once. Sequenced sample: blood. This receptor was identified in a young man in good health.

The CDR3: CASSLDPTDTEAFF. CDR3 DNA sequence: TGCGCCAGCAGCTTGGACCCAACGGACACTGAAGCTTTCTTT. This sequence joins TRBV5-1 and TRBJ1-1; D remains ambiguous. CDR3 length: 14 residues. Germline-derived CDR1 and CDR2 are SGHRS and YFSETQ. V was clipped by 0 bases and J by 3 bases, with 9 bases between them.